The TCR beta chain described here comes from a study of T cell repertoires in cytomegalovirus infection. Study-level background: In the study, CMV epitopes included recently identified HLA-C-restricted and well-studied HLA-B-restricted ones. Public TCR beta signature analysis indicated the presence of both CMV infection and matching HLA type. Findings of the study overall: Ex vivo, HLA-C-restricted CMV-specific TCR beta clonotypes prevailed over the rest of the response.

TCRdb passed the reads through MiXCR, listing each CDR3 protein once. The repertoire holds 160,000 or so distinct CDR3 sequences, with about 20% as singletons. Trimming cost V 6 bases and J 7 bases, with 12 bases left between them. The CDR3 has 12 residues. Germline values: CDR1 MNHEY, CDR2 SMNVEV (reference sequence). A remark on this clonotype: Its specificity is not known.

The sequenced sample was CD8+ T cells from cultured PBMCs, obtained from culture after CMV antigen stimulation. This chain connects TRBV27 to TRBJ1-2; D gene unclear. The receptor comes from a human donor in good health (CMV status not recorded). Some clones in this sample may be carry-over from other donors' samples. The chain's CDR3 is CASSLPGSGYTF. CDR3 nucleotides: TGTGCCAGCAGCCTCCCGGGGTCTGGCTACACCTTC.